These T cell receptor beta chains were read from a single sample in a study of T cells in Graves' hyperthyroidism and ophthalmopathy. A single record per CDR3 protein comes from TCRdb applying MiXCR to the multiplex PCR reads. The data hold approximately 300,000 distinct CDR3 sequences, with 15% to 20% observed a single time. The sequenced sample was blood. These receptors all stem from a woman aged 55-70 years with Graves' ophthalmopathy. Both conserved end residues are part of each CDR3. Each record gives: clone size, V gene, J gene, D gene, CDR3 protein, CDR3 DNA. D genes are given only for firm matches. Expanded clones are given a class, and other clones once, few, many or no size at all.

many	TRBV20-1	TRBJ2-5	TRBD1	CSALDSGTAKTQYF	TGCAGTGCTCTAGATTCCGGGACAGCCAAGACCCAGTACTTC
few	TRBV25-1	TRBJ2-5	NA	CATMTSGETQYF	TGTGCCACCATGACCTCCGGGGAGACCCAGTACTTC
few	TRBV10-3	TRBJ1-1	NA	CAIRRQLGDTEAFF	TGTGCCATCAGGAGGCAGCTCGGGGACACTGAAGCTTTCTTT
few	TRBV20-1	TRBJ2-7	TRBD1	CSANLRDRATYEQYF	TGCAGTGCAAATCTTCGGGACAGGGCAACCTACGAGCAGTACTTC
NA	TRBV19	TRBJ2-1	TRBD1	CASRTGGAGGQFF	TGTGCCAGCCGGACAGGGGGCGCAGGGGGGCAGTTCTTC
NA	TRBV11-2	TRBJ1-1	NA	CASSFNPGQNTEAFF	TGTGCCAGCAGCTTTAATCCGGGACAAAACACTGAAGCTTTCTTT
many	TRBV12-3/TRBV12-4	TRBJ2-7	NA	CASSLNGTQSYEQYF	TGTGCCAGCAGCTTGAACGGGACACAATCCTACGAGCAGTACTTC
many	TRBV5-1	TRBJ2-7	TRBD1	CASSAQTGATVEQYF	TGCGCCAGCAGCGCTCAGACAGGGGCCACCGTAGAGCAGTACTTC
many	TRBV7-2	TRBJ1-5	NA	CASSGRGMSNQPQHF	TGTGCCAGCAGCGGCAGGGGAATGAGCAATCAGCCCCAGCATTTT
few	TRBV7-2	TRBJ2-2	NA	CASSYTTTNTGELFF	TGTGCCAGCAGTTACACAACCACCAACACCGGGGAGCTGTTTTTT
few	TRBV7-9	TRBJ2-1	NA	CASSLSWGFYNEQFF	TGTGCCAGCAGCTTATCCTGGGGATTCTACAATGAGCAGTTCTTC
NA	TRBV20-1	TRBJ1-1	NA	CSARVGADTEAFF	TGCAGTGCTAGAGTAGGGGCGGACACTGAAGCTTTCTTT
NA	TRBV9	TRBJ1-2	NA	CASSLGTRDYGYTF	TGTGCCAGCAGCCTGGGGACTAGAGACTATGGCTACACCTTC
many	TRBV6-1	TRBJ1-3	TRBD1	CASRAGQASGNTIYF	TGTGCCAGCAGGGCTGGACAGGCCTCTGGAAACACCATATATTTT
many	TRBV18	TRBJ1-5	TRBD1	CASSPAGGYQPQHF	TGTGCCAGCTCACCGGCAGGGGGCTATCAGCCCCAGCATTTT
few	TRBV19	TRBJ1-5	NA	CASSILSGNQPQHF	TGTGCCAGTAGTATCCTATCGGGTAACCAGCCCCAGCATTTT
many	TRBV29-1	TRBJ2-7	NA	CSVNGYETGDEQYF	TGCAGCGTTAACGGTTACGAGACAGGCGACGAGCAGTACTTC
many	TRBV7-2	TRBJ2-7	NA	CASSLERISSYEQYF	TGTGCCAGCAGCTTAGAGCGTATTTCTTCCTACGAGCAGTACTTC
many	TRBV20-1	TRBJ2-3	TRBD2	CSARWLAGVDTQYF	TGCAGTGCTAGATGGCTAGCGGGAGTGGATACGCAGTATTTT
many	TRBV7-9	TRBJ1-1	NA	CASSLVDGMNTEAFF	TGTGCCAGCAGCTTGGTCGACGGTATGAACACTGAAGCTTTCTTT
many	TRBV20-1	TRBJ1-5	NA	CSARMGGRDNQPQHF	TGCAGTGCTAGAATGGGGGGAAGGGACAATCAGCCCCAGCATTTT
few	TRBV6-1	TRBJ2-1	TRBD2	CASNKREGLVNEQFF	TGTGCCAGCAATAAAAGGGAGGGGTTGGTCAATGAGCAGTTCTTC
NA	TRBV2	TRBJ2-3	TRBD2	CAATKRGGSDTQYF	TGTGCCGCAACAAAGCGGGGGGGATCAGATACGCAGTATTTT
NA	TRBV4-3	TRBJ1-3	NA	CASSPDPHSGNTIYF	TGCGCCAGCAGCCCAGACCCCCACTCTGGAAACACCATATATTTT
many	TRBV7-9	TRBJ1-2	NA	CASSRGVGYGYTF	TGTGCCAGCAGCCGAGGGGTCGGCTATGGCTACACCTTC
few	TRBV12-3/TRBV12-4	TRBJ2-7	TRBD1	CASSFGTGTWYEQYF	TGTGCCAGCAGTTTCGGGACAGGGACGTGGTACGAGCAGTACTTC
NA	TRBV4-3	TRBJ2-1	NA	CASSQDGGSNNEQFF	TGCGCCAGCAGCCAAGATGGGGGTTCTAACAATGAGCAGTTCTTC
NA	TRBV7-9	TRBJ1-1	NA	CASSEPGATEAFF	TGTGCCAGCAGTGAACCAGGGGCCACTGAAGCTTTCTTT
many	TRBV20-1	TRBJ1-5	NA	CSANKEHNQPQHF	TGCAGTGCTAATAAAGAACACAATCAGCCCCAGCATTTT
once	TRBV29-1	TRBJ2-6	NA	CSVGSRSSGANVLTF	TGCAGCGTCGGGAGCAGGAGCTCTGGGGCCAACGTCCTGACTTTC
many	TRBV6-2/TRBV6-3	TRBJ2-7	NA	CASGPIASGGLSREYEQYF	TGTGCCAGCGGGCCTATAGCAAGCGGCGGACTGAGCCGGGAGTACGAGCAGTACTTC
many	TRBV29-1	TRBJ2-1	NA	CSVGQLARSSYNEQFF	TGCAGCGTTGGGCAGCTAGCGCGAAGCTCCTACAATGAGCAGTTCTTC
few	TRBV3-1	TRBJ1-5	TRBD1	CASSQRDRGTNQPQHF	TGTGCCAGCAGCCAACGAGACAGGGGGACTAATCAGCCCCAGCATTTT